The clone carrying this T cell receptor beta chain was seen a handful of times. The antigen is unknown. RNA transcripts gave rise to amplified TCR beta CDR3 regions. An initial round of RT-PCR targeting the TCR CDR3 relied on the HTBI primer set. TCRdb independently ran MiXCR on the multiplex PCR reads; one entry per CDR3 protein. The sample contains about 840,000 distinct CDR3 sequences, roughly 40% of which appear only once. The data were obtained in a study of T cells in Graves' hyperthyroidism and ophthalmopathy. The study, taken as a whole, reports: Progression to ophthalmopathy was predicted a median of about six months early.

The authors obtained PBMCs from around 10 ml of fresh peripheral blood. The CDR3 consists of 14 residues. The V gene lost 3 bases and the J gene lost 1 base, with 9 bases spanning the gap. Germline V gene lookup returns CDR1 SGHVS and CDR2 FQNEAQ. V is TRBV7-8 and J is TRBJ2-5; D perhaps matches TRBD1 (5 bases). Sequencing used blood. This TCR was recovered from a man between 18 and 35 years old with Graves' hyperthyroidism. The CDR3 loop is CASSFFRVQETQYF. For the CDR3, the DNA is TGTGCCAGCAGCTTTTTCAGGGTCCAAGAGACCCAGTACTTC.